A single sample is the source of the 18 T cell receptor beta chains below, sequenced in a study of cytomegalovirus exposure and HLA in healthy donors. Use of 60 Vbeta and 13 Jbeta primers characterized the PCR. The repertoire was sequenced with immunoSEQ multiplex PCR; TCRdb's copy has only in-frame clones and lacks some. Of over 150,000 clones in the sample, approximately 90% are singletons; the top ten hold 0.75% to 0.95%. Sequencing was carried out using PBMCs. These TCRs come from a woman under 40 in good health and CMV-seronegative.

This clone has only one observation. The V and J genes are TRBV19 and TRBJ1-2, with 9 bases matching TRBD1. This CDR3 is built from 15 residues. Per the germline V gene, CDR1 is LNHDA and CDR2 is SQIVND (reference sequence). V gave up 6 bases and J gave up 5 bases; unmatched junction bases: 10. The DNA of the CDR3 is TGTGCCAGTAGGCAGAGGGACAGGGCTTTTTATGGCTACACCTTC. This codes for CASRQRDRAFYGYTF.

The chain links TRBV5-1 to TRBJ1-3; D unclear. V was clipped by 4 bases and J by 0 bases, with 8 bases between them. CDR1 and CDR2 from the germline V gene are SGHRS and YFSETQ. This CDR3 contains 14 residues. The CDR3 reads CASSRESSGNTIYF. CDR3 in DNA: TGCGCCAGCAGCCGGGAGAGCTCTGGAAACACCATATATTTT.

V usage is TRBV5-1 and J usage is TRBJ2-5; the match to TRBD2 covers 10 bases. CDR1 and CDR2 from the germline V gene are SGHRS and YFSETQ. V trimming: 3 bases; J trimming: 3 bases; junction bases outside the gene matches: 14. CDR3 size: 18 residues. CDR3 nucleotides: TGCGCCAGCAGCTCCGGCGTCCTAGCGGGAGTTTTGGAAGAGACCCAGTACTTC. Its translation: CASSSGVLAGVLEETQYF.

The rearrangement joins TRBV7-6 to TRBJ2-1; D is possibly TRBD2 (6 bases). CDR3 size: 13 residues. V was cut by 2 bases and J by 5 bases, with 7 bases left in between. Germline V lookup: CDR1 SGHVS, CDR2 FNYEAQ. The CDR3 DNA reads TGTGCCAGCAGCTTATGGACTAACAATGAGCAGTTCTTC. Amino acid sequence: CASSLWTNNEQFF.

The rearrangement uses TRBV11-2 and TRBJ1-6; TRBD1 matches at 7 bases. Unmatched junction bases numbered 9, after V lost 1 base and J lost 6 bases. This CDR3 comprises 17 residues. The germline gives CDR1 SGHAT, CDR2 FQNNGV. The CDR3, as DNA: TGTGCCAGCAGCTTAGGGTCCGGGACAGAGCGTAATTCACCCCTCCACTTT. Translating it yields CASSLGSGTERNSPLHF.

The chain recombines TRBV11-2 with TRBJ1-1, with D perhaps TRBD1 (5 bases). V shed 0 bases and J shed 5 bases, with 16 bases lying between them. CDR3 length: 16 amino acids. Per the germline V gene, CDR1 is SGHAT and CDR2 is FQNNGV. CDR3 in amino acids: CASSLDLGGFGTEAFF. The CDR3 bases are TGTGCCAGCAGCTTAGATCTTGGGGGGTTTGGGACTGAAGCTTTCTTT.

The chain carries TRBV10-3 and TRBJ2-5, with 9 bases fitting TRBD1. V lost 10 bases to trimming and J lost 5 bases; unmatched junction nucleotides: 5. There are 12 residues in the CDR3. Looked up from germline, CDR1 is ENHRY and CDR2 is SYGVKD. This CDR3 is CATGQGGETQYF. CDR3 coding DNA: TGTGCCACGGGACAGGGTGGGGAGACCCAGTACTTC.

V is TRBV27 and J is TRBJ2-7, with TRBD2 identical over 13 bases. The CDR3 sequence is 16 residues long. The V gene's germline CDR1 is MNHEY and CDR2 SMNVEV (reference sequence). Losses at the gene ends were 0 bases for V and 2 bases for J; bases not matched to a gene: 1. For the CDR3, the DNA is TGTGCCAGCAGTTTATCGGGACTAGCGGGGACCTACGAGCAGTACTTC. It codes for CASSLSGLAGTYEQYF.

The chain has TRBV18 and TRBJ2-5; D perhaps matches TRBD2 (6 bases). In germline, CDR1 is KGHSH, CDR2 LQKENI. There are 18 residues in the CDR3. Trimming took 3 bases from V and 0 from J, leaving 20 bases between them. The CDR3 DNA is TGTGCCAGCTCACCTCTGGAGGGATCCATCTGGTACCAAGAGACCCAGTACTTC. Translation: CASSPLEGSIWYQETQYF.

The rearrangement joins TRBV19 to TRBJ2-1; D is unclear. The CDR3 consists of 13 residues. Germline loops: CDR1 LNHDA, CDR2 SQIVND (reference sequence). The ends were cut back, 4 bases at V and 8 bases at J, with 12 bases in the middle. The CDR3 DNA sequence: TGTGCCAGTAGTACCCCCGAGCGCGATGAGCAGTTCTTC. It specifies CASSTPERDEQFF.

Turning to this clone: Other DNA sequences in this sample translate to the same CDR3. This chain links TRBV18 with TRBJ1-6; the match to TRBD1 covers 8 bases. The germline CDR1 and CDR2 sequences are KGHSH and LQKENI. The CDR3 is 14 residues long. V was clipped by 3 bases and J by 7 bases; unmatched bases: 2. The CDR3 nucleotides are TGTGCCAGCTCACCCGGACAGGGAAATTCACCCCTCCACTTT. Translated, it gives CASSPGQGNSPLHF.

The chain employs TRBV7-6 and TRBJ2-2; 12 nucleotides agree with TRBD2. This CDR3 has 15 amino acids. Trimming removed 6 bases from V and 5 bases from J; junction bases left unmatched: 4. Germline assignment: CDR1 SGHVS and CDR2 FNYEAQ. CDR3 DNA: TGTGCCAGCAGTTACGGGACTAGCGGGACCGGGGAGCTGTTTTTT. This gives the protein CASSYGTSGTGELFF.

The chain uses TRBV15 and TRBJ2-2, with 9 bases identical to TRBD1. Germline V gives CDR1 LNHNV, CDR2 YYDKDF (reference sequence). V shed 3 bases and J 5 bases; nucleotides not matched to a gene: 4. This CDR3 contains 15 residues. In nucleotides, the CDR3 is TGTGCCACCAGCAGTTGGACAGGGGCAACCGGGGAGCTGTTTTTT. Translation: CATSSWTGATGELFF.

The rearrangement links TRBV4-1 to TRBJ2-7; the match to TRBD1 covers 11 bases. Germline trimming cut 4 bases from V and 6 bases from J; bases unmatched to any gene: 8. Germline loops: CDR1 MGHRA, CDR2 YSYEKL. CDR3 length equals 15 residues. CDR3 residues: CASSPTGTGGREQYF. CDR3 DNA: TGCGCCAGCAGCCCAACCGGGACAGGGGGGCGCGAGCAGTACTTC.

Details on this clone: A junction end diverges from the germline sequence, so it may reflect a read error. The CDR3 region is CSSSLGDFEQFF. The CDR3 region has the DNA TGTTCCAGCAGCTTAGGGGACTTTGAGCAGTTCTTC. The chain employs TRBV7-9 and TRBJ2-1, with D possibly matching TRBD2 (6 bases). The germline gives CDR1 SEHNR, CDR2 FQNEAQ (reference sequence). The CDR3 runs to 12 residues.

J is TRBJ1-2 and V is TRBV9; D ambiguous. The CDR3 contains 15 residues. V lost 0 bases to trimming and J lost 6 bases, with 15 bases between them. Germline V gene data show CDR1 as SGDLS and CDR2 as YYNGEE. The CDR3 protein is CASSVEAKTLDGYTF. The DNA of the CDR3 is TGTGCCAGCAGCGTAGAGGCGAAGACTCTAGATGGCTACACCTTC.

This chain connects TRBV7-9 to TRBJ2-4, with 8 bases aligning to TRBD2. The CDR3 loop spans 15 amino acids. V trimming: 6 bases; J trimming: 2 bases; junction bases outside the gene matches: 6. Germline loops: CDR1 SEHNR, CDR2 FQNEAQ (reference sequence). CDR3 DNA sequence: TGTGCCAGCAGTCTTAGCGGGGACCCCAAAAACATTCAGTACTTC. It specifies CASSLSGDPKNIQYF.

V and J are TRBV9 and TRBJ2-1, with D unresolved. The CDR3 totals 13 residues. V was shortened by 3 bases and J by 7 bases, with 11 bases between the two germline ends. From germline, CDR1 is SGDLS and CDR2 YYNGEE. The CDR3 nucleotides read TGTGCCAGCAGCGAGTTACACATGAATGAGCAGTTCTTC. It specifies CASSELHMNEQFF.